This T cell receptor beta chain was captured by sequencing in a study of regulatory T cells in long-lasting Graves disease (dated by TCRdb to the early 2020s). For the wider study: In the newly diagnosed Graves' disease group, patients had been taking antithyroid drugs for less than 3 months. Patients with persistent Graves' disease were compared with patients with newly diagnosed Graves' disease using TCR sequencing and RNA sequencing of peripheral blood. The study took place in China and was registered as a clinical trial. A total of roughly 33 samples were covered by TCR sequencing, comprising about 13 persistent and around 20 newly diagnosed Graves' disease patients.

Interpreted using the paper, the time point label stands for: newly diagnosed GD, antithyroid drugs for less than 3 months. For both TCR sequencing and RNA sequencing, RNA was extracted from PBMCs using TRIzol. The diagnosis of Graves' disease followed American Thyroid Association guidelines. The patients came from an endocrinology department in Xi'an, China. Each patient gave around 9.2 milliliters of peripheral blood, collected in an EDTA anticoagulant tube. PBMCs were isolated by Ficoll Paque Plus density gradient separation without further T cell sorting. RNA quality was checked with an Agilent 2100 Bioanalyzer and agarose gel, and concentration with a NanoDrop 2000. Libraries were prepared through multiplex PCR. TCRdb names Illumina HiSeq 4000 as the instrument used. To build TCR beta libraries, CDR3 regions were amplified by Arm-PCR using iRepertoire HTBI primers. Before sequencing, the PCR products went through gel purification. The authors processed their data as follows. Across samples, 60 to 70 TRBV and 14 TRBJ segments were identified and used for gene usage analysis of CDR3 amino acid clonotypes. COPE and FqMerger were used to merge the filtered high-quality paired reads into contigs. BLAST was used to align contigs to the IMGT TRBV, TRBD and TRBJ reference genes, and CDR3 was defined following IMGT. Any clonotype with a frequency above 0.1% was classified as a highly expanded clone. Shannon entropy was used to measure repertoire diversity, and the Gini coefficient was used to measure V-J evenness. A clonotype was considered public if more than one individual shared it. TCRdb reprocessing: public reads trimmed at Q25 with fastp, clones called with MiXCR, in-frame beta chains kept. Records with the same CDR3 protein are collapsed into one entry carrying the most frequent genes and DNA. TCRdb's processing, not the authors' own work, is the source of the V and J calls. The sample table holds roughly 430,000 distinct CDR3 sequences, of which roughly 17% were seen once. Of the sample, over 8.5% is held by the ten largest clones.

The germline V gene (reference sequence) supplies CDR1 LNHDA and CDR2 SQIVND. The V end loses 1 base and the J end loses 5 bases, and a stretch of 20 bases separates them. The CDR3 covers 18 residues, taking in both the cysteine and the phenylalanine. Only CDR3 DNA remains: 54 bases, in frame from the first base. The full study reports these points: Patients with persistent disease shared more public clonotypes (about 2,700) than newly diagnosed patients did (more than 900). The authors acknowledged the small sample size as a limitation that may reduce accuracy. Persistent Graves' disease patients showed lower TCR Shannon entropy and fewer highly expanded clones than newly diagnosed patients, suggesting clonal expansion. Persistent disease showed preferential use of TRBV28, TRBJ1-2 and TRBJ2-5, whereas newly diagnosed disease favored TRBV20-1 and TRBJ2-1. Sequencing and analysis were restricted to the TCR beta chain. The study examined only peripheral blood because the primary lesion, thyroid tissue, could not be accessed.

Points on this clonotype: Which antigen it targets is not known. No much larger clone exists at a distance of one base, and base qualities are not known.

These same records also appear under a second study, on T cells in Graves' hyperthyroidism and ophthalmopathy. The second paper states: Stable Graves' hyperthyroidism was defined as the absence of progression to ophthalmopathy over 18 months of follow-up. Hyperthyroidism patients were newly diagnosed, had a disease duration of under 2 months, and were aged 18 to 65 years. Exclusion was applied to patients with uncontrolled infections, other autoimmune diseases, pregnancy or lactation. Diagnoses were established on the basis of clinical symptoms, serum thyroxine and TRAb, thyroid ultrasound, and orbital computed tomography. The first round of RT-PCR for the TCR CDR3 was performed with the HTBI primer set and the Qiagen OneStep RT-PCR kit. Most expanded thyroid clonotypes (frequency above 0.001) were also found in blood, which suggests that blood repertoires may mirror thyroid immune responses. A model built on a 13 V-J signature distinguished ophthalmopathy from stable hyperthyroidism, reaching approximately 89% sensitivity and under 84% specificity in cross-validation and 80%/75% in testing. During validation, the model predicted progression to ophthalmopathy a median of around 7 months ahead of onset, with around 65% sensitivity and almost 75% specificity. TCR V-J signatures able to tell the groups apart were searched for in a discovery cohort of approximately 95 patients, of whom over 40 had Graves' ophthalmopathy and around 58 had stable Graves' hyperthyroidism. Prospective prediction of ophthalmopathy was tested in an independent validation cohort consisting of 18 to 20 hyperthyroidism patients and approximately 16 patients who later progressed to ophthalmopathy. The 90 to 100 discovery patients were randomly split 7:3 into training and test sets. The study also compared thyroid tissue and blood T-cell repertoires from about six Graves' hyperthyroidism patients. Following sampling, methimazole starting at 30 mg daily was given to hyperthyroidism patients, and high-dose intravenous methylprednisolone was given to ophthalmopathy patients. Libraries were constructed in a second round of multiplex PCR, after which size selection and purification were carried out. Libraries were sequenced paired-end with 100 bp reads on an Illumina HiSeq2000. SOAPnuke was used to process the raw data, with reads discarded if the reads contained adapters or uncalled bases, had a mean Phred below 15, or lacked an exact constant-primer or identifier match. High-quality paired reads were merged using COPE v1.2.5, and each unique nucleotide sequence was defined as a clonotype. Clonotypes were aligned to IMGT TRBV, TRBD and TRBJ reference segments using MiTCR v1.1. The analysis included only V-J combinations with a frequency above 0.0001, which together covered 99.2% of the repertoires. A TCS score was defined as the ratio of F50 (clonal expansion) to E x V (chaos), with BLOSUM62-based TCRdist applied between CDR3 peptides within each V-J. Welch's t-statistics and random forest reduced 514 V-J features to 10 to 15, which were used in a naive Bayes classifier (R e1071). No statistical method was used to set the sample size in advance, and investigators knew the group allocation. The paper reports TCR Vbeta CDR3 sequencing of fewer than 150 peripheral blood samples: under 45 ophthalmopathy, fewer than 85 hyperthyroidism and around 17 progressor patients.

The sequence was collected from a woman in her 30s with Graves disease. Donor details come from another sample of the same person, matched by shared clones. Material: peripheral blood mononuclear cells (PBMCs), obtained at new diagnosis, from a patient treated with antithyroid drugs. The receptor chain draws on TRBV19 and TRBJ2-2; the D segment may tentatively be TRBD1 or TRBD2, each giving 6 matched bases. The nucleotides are TGTGCCAGTAGTATAGGGAGGGGATACAGGGCGCCTACCGGGGAGCTGTTTTTT. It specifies CASSIGRGYRAPTGELFF. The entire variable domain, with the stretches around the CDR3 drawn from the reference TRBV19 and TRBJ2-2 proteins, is DGGITQSPKYLFRKEGQNVTLSCEQNLNHDAMYWYRQDPGQGLRLIYYSQIVNDFQKGDIAEGYSVSREKKESFPLTVTSAQKNPTAFYLCASSIGRGYRAPTGELFFGEGSRLTVL.